The clone carrying this TCR beta chain was seen repeatedly, ten times or more. Antigen: not known. Regions amplified from RNA transcripts were the TCR beta CDR3 regions. TCR CDR3 underwent first-round RT-PCR with the HTBI primer set. TCRdb reprocessed the multiplex PCR reads via MiXCR and lists one record per CDR3 protein. There are hundreds of thousands of distinct CDR3 sequences in the sample; around 15% occur only once, and about 9.4% lies in the top ten. The CDR3 is 16 residues long. Germline lookup yields CDR1 SGDLS and CDR2 YYNGEE. J gave up 2 bases and V 4 bases, and 9 bases lay outside the gene matches. The sample originates from a study of T cells in Graves' hyperthyroidism and ophthalmopathy. The overall study: Prior to any treatment, at the point of initial diagnosis, peripheral blood was collected.

Overall study results and limits: Blood also contained most expanded thyroid clonotypes above 0.001.

Sequencing used blood. This receptor was identified in a woman younger than 35 with Graves' hyperthyroidism. The V gene is TRBV9, the J gene TRBJ2-5; TRBD1 matches at 9 bases. CDR3 bases: TGTGCCAGCAGCCCACCTATAGACAGGGGGCAAGAGACCCAGTACTTC. Translation gives CASSPPIDRGQETQYF. Drawing the rest from reference TRBV9 and TRBJ2-5, the complete variable domain is DSGVTQTPKHLITATGQRVTLRCSPRSGDLSVYWYQQSLDQGLQFLIQYYNGEERAKGNILERFSAQQFPDLHSELNLSSLELGDSALYFCASSPPIDRGQETQYFGPGTRLLVL.